These 7 T cell receptor beta chains share one sample of origin, sequenced in a study of T-cell memory formation after mild COVID-19. Via MiXCR, TCRdb re-called the 5' RACE reads, giving one row per CDR3 protein. The profile shows fewer than 450,000 distinct CDR3 sequences, roughly 26% of them singletons. Sequencing was performed on PBMCs or a T cell subset sorted from them (not recorded which). The receptors originated from an adult woman who had mild COVID-19 (a few samples of this study predate the infection). Cell type and time point are not known.

This clonotype was seen a few times. The V and J genes are TRBV12-3 or TRBV12-4 and TRBJ1-1; 9 nucleotides align to TRBD1. The CDR3 loop spans 15 amino acids. V lost 6 bases and J lost 0; bases outside the gene matches: 5. As DNA, the CDR3 is TGTGCCAGCAGGGTCGGGACAGGGATGAACACTGAAGCTTTCTTT. It is translated as CASRVGTGMNTEAFF.

This clonotype appeared many times. This sequence joins TRBV7-6 and TRBJ2-7; D may be TRBD1 (5 bases). Germline values: CDR1 SGHVS, CDR2 FNYEAQ. With 2 bases removed from V and 6 bases from J, the gap between germline ends came to 20 bases. The CDR3 runs 16 residues. The CDR3 region is CASSLLPKASRGEQYF. The CDR3, as DNA: TGTGCCAGCAGCTTACTACCTAAGGCATCTAGGGGCGAGCAGTACTTC.

The J gene is TRBJ1-6, the V gene TRBV5-1, with 7 nucleotides matching TRBD1. Trimming at V came to 4 bases and at J to 5 bases, leaving 6 bases not matched to a gene. The CDR3 extends over 15 amino acids. The germline V gene has CDR1 SGHRS and CDR2 YFSETQ. CDR3 nucleotides: TGCGCCAGCAGCACCCGGGACAGAGATAATTCACCCCTCCACTTT. It yields the protein CASSTRDRDNSPLHF.

In this sample, this clonotype turned up a few times. The genes are TRBV29-1 and TRBJ2-7; TRBD2 agrees at 13 bases. From germline, CDR1 is SQVTM and CDR2 ANQGSEA. The CDR3 length is 17 residues. J was trimmed by 4 bases and V by 3 bases; bases with no gene match: 12. The CDR3 reads CSVEGDVGLAGIYEQYF. The CDR3 region has the DNA TGCAGCGTTGAGGGGGATGTGGGACTAGCGGGAATTTACGAGCAGTACTTC.

The chain uses TRBV7-7 and TRBJ2-5; TRBD1 or TRBD2 may be the D gene (7 bases each). Trimming removed 5 bases at V and 4 bases at J, with 14 bases between. CDR1 SSHAT and CDR2 FNYEAQ come from the germline V gene (reference sequence). The CDR3 covers 14 residues. The CDR3 DNA reads TGTGCCAGCAGCCCAGGGGGGGGGCGAGAGACCCAGTACTTC. This sequence encodes CASSPGGGRETQYF.

This clonotype was counted only a few times. The J gene is TRBJ1-5, the V gene TRBV10-2; D ambiguous. Germline V gene sequence: CDR1 WSHSY, CDR2 SAAADI. Trimming removed 7 bases from V and 4 bases from J, with 14 bases in between. The CDR3 runs 14 residues. The DNA for the CDR3 is TGCGCCAGCATGGCAAGAACCCGGAATCAGCCCCAGCATTTT. Encoded protein: CASMARTRNQPQHF.

In this sample, this clonotype turned up a few times. This CDR3 is CASSKRPAPISWETQYF. The DNA of the CDR3 is TGTGCCAGCAGCAAGAGACCAGCACCCATATCTTGGGAGACCCAGTACTTC. This chain joins TRBV21-1 and TRBJ2-5. TRBV21-1 is labeled a pseudogene. The CDR3 extends over 17 amino acids.